This T cell receptor (beta chain) derives from a study of T cell repertoires in cytomegalovirus infection. Study-level information: CMV epitopes that were recently identified and HLA-C-restricted were used alongside well-studied HLA-B-restricted ones. From public TCR beta signatures came an indication of both CMV infection and matching HLA type.

Note on this clonotype: The antigen remains unidentified.

Notes on the study in general: HLA-C-restricted CMV clonotypes gave the most frequent clonotype in two of eight donors.

Looked up from germline, CDR1 is SGDLS and CDR2 is YYNGEE. The V gene lost 0 bases and the J gene lost 0 bases, with 13 bases spanning the gap. The CDR3 runs to 17 residues. TCRdb itself ran the reads through MiXCR, one entry per CDR3 protein. Of 70,000 to 85,000 distinct CDR3 sequences listed, about 40% were seen once; the top ten hold approximately 95%. The sample consisted of CD8+ T cells from cultured PBMCs, taken from culture after CMV antigen stimulation. The chain carries TRBV9 and TRBJ2-1, with a tentative D call TRBD2 (6 bases). This sequence was found in a human donor in good health (CMV status not recorded). Some clones in this sample may be carry-over from other donors' samples. The CDR3, as DNA: TGTGCCAGCAGCGTAGTCAGCGGGCGAAGCTCCTACAATGAGCAGTTCTTC. The encoded protein is CASSVVSGRSSYNEQFF.